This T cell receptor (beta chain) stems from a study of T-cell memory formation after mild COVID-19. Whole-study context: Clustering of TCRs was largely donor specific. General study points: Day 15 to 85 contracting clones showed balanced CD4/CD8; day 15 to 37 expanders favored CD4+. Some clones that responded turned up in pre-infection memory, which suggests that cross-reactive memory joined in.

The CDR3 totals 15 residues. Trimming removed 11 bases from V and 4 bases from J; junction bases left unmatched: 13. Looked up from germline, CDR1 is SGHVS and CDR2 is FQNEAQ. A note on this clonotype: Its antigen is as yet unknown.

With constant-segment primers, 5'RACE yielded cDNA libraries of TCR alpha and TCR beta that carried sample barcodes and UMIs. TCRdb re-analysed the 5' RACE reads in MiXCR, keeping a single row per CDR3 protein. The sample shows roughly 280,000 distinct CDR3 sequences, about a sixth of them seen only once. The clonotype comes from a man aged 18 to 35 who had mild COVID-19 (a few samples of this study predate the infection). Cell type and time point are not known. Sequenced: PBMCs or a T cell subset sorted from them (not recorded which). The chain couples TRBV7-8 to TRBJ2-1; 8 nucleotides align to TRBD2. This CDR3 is CAVVGPGLGYNEQFF. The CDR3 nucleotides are TGTGCCGTAGTAGGACCGGGACTAGGATACAATGAGCAGTTCTTC.